This T cell receptor (beta chain) was observed in a study of regulatory and conventional T cells in RAG deficiency. The repertoire was sequenced with immunoSEQ multiplex PCR; TCRdb's copy has only in-frame clones and lacks some. This sample has 20,000 to 25,000 clones, with 95% to 96% found just once. Blood CD4+ CD25-low CD127-high conventional T cells supplied the genomic DNA template. The CDR3 length is 14 residues. In germline, CDR1 is GTSNPN, CDR2 SVGIG (reference sequence). Losses at the gene ends were 5 bases for V and 4 bases for J; bases not matched to a gene: 8. The sample also formed part of further work on regulatory T cells. Per that paper: The primer mix had 52 TRBV and 13 TRBJ primers. Patient repertoires had restricted TRB V-J pairs and skewed V and J usage, most in Tregs.

The clonotype was recovered from a human donor in good health. The chain combines TRBV30 with TRBJ1-2, with 9 bases matching TRBD1. The sequenced sample consisted of CD25- CD4+ T cells sorted from blood. The CDR3 sequence is CAWGGTGLGYGYTF. The CDR3 DNA reads TGTGCCTGGGGGGGGACAGGGTTAGGCTATGGCTACACCTTC.